This T cell receptor beta chain was observed in a study of blood T cell repertoires in COVID-19 (TCRdb year 2020). For context, the study as a whole: Collaborator samples came from the United States, Italy and Spain and covered acute and convalescent phases of COVID-19. The material from the prospective study consisted of cDNA or gDNA derived from T cells, B-cell-depleted T cells, or PBMCs. Deeply sampled blood TCRbeta repertoires from subjects exposed to, actively infected with, or recovered from COVID-19 were included in the dataset. Samples came from the ongoing ImmuneRACE study (first 160 participants) plus 1,254 subjects from 6 global collaborators. The sample metadata nearly always contained a de-identified subject ID, COVID-19 status, age in years and sex. The repertoires were released in a freely available public database intended as a resource for research on the immune response to SARS-CoV-2. Where HLA class I and class II types were available, the types were taken from metadata supplied by the sample provider, not from assay-based typing. Study-level results and caveats: The quantity of clinical and demographic metadata differed by source and by participant and was supplied without curation.

TCRbeta CDR3 regions were amplified from genomic DNA by means of the immunoSEQ Assay, a bias-controlled multiplex PCR. The authors' analysis ran thus. The number of nucleated cells in each sample was estimated from the amplification of reference gene primers within the assay. Sequence reads were collapsed and filtered to measure the absolute abundance of every unique TCRbeta CDR3 rearrangement. For each sample, productive Simpson clonality was calculated by taking the square root of Simpson's diversity index across productive rearrangements. TCRdb re-hosts the immuneACCESS table, in-frame sequences only. Its copies lack some clones; in the studies checked, an unresolved V gene accounts for under half of them, and the cause for the rest is not known. V and J calls and clone size are as listed in that table; D and trimming were resolved from the DNA. This sample holds about 140,000 clones; just over 85% were observed only once. About 8% of the sample rests with the top ten.

The CDR3 spans 16 residues, from the cysteine through the phenylalanine. The only DNA kept is the CDR3, 48 bases in frame from the first base. Germline trimming: 5 bases from V, 2 bases from J; junction bases outside gene matches: 11. CDR1 and CDR2 are drawn from the germline V gene: SGHRS, YFSETQ. Worth noting for this clone: This receptor's antigen is unknown. Base qualities were left out, and no much larger clone turns up one base away.

Whole blood was collected in K2EDTA tubes by collaborating institutions according to the institutions' own protocols. For TCRbeta analysis, collaborators shipped samples in one of three forms: frozen whole blood, isolated PBMCs, or DNA extracted from either of those sample types. The receptor comes from a woman aged 55-75 years with acute or convalescent COVID-19. The receptor chain draws on TRBV5-1 and TRBJ2-3; a stretch of 7 junction bases matches TRBD2. The sample was peripheral blood. The DNA reads as follows: TGCGCCAGCAGGCCACTAGCGTCTTCAGTCACAGATACGCAGTATTTT. It codes for CASRPLASSVTDTQYF. Supplemented by the reference TRBV5-1 and TRBJ2-3 proteins around the CDR3, the complete variable domain is KAGVTQTPRYLIKTRGQQVTLSCSPISGHRSVSWYQQTPGQGLQFLFEYFSETQRNKGNFPGRFSGRQFSNSRSEMNVSTLELGDSALYLCASRPLASSVTDTQYFGPGTRLTVL.